This T cell receptor beta chain was recorded in a study of CD8 T cells in ankylosing spondylitis. Germline V gene data show CDR1 as GTSNPN and CDR2 as SVGIG (reference sequence). This CDR3 contains 12 residues. After removal of 4 bases from V and 14 bases from J, the junction contained 9 bases not matched to a gene. TCRdb redid the calling of the 5' RACE reads with MiXCR, one entry per CDR3 protein. The data contain around 150,000 distinct CDR3 sequences, about 42% of them seen just once; the ten biggest clones take up approximately 14%. This receptor was taken from a male donor with ankylosing spondylitis. The material sequenced was synovial fluid, either unsorted or a sorted T cell fraction (not recorded which). V is TRBV30 and J is TRBJ2-1; the match to TRBD1 covers 9 bases. CDR3 residues: CAWNLDRGLEFF. CDR3 nucleotide sequence: TGTGCCTGGAACTTAGACAGGGGGTTGGAGTTCTTC.